Given below is one T cell receptor beta chain in context. In the original processing: Amplification of reference gene primers provided the estimated nucleated cell counts. The table came from immunoSEQ multiplex PCR; TCRdb's copy has only in-frame clones and leaves some out. V and J calls and clone size come straight from that table; D and trimming were deduced from the DNA. The sample records 270,000 or so clones, 89% being singletons. The data were taken from a study of blood T cell repertoires in COVID-19. The wider study: Sites across the United States, Italy and Spain contributed samples from acute and convalescent COVID-19. Sample material is recorded as cDNA or gDNA derived from T cells, B-cell-depleted T cells, or PBMCs.

CDR1 is SEHNR, CDR2 FQNEAQ, per germline (reference sequence). CDR3 length: 15 residues. The V segment lost 5 bases and the J segment 7 bases; nucleotides outside the gene matches: 9. The sequenced material came from peripheral blood. The V and J genes are TRBV7-9 and TRBJ2-1, with 9 bases that match TRBD2. This clonotype was obtained from a woman between 40 and 55 years old who had recovered from COVID-19. This CDR3 reads CASSLPRGRGNEQFF. The CDR3 nucleotides read TGTGCCAGCAGCCTGCCGCGCGGGAGGGGGAATGAGCAGTTCTTC.